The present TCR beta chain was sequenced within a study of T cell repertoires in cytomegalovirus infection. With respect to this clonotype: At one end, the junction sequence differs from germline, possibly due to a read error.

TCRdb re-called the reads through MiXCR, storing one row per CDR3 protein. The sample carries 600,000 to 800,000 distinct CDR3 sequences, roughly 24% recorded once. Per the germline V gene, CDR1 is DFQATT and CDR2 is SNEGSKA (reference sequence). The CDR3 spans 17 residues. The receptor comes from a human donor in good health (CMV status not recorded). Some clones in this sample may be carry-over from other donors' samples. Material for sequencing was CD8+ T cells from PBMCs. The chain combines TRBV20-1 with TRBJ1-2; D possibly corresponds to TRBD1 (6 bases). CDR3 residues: CSARFRGWATANYGHTF. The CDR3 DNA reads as TGCAGTGCTAGGTTCAGGGGTTGGGCTACAGCTAACTATGGCCACACCTTC.